What follows is one T cell receptor (beta chain) and its context. Time point reported: sample taken at primary tumor resection. Unsorted tumor, nontumor lung tissue or cryopreserved PBMC supplied the whole RNA. Donors were roughly 72 untreated early-stage non-small cell lung cancer patients. Per germline, CDR1 MNHEY and CDR2 SVGAGI. V lost 5 bases and J lost 3, with 15 bases in between. The CDR3 consists of 15 residues. TCRdb fed the 5' RACE reads into MiXCR, producing one record per CDR3 protein. Of some 83,000 distinct CDR3 sequences listed, 15% to 25% are singletons. This sample stems from a study of spatial heterogeneity in lung cancer.

This sequence originates from a male donor with early-stage non-small cell lung cancer. This sequence joins TRBV6-5 and TRBJ2-3; a weak D match, TRBD2 (6 bases). This material consisted of PBMCs, taken at surgery. For the CDR3, the DNA is TGTGCCAGCAGTGTACGGACGGGGGTAACAGATACGCAGTATTTT. This translates into CASSVRTGVTDTQYF.